Each of the 4 T cell receptor beta chains below was sequenced from the same sample in a study of T cell clusters in autoimmune cytopenias. TRB was amplified by touch-down multiplex PCR, primer pools A and B combined. TCRdb reprocessed the multiplex PCR reads and keeps a single row for each CDR3 protein, giving no DNA. The ten top clones account for 3.5% to 4.5%, within a sample of some 15,000 distinct CDR3 sequences. Tens of thousands of genome equivalents of blood DNA were amplified for TRB. The sample also formed part of further work on T cell repertoires in aging, cancer and after chemotherapy.

The sequencing sample was made of peripheral blood. Receptors originate from a human donor in good health.

The V call is TRBV12-3 or TRBV12-4, the J call TRBJ1-5; TCRdb selects TRBD1, and the lack of DNA leaves this call unchecked. The CDR3 consists of 14 residues. CDR3 amino acids: CASSSGQANQPQHF.

According to its frequency, this clonotype is medium-sized. The genes are TRBV11-3 and TRBJ2-7; with no DNA, the TCRdb D assignment of TRBD1 cannot be verified. This CDR3 contains 17 residues. Germline lookup yields CDR1 SGHNT and CDR2 YENEEA. CDR3 amino acids: CASSTIYSTGMIYEQYF.

This sequence joins TRBV12-3 or TRBV12-4 and TRBJ1-1. The CDR3 sequence is 14 residues long. CDR3: CASSYDPWGTEAFF.

This chain's CDR3 is CASSFQGEAFF. This chain joins TRBV5-5 and TRBJ1-1. The CDR3 runs 11 residues. Germline CDR1 is SGHKS and CDR2 is YYEKEE (reference sequence). The whole variable domain, filled in from reference TRBV5-5 and TRBJ1-1, reads DAGVTQSPTHLIKTRGQQVTLRCSPISGHKSVSWYQQVLGQGPQFIFQYYEKEERGRGNFPDRFSARQFPNYSSELNVNALLLGDSALYLCASSFQGEAFFGQGTRLTVV.